A single sample gave rise to the 9 T cell receptor beta chains below, sequenced in a study of low-dose radiotherapy and immunotherapy resistance in tumors. This sample's time point: before trial treatment. Gene-specific TRAV and TRBV primers were used for first-strand cDNA, covering alpha and beta chains. TCR amplification involved 20 to 25 PCR cycles with a constant-region primer and V-primer adapter. TCRdb redid the calling of the reads with MiXCR, one entry per CDR3 protein. The sample gives around 80,000 distinct CDR3 sequences, 18% of which show up once; over 4.5% is in the top ten. This sample comprised PBMCs, obtained before treatment. All receptors come from a male donor with prostate cancer.

This clonotype has a count of ten or more. V usage is TRBV20-1 and J usage is TRBJ2-3, with 12 bases aligning to TRBD2. The CDR3 is 18 amino acids. Germline CDR1 is DFQATT and CDR2 is SNEGSKA (reference sequence). V lost 4 bases and J lost 0; bases outside the gene matches: 11. The CDR3 DNA sequence: TGCAGTGCTATCGGGGCTAGCGGGGGGGGGACTAGCACAGATACGCAGTATTTT. It codes for CSAIGASGGGTSTDTQYF.

This clonotype was counted at least ten times. The DNA of the CDR3 is TGTGCCAGCAGTGAAGGACCCGGGGGGGCGAGCTCGTCCTATGGCTACACCTTC. Amino acid sequence: CASSEGPGGASSSYGYTF. V usage is TRBV6-1 and J usage is TRBJ1-2; D is perhaps TRBD1 (6 bases). Germline V gives CDR1 MNHNS, CDR2 SASEGT. The CDR3 covers 18 residues. Trimming took 1 base from V and 4 from J, leaving 22 bases between them.

About this clonotype itself: A far more abundant clone sits one base away, making this likely a read error. In nucleotides, the CDR3 is TGTGCCAGCAGCTCCGGGGGGGCCGCGGGGAATGAGCAGTTCTTC. This translates into CASSSGGAAGNEQFF. V is TRBV7-9 and J is TRBJ2-1, with 8 bases identical to TRBD2. The CDR3 spans 15 residues. Germline values: CDR1 SEHNR, CDR2 FQNEAQ (reference sequence). V was pared by 4 bases and J by 7 bases, with 9 bases of the junction left unmatched.

The table lists this clonotype with many counts. This chain uses TRBV29-1 with TRBJ1-1, with D unclear. The CDR3 sequence is 13 residues long. V was shortened by 4 bases and J by 4 bases, with 13 bases between the two germline ends. Germline loops: CDR1 SQVTM, CDR2 ANQGSEA. The CDR3 loop is CSVVGLVPTEAFF. CDR3 in DNA: TGCAGCGTTGTAGGGTTAGTGCCCACTGAAGCTTTCTTT.

This clonotype has ten or more counts. The chain joins TRBV19 to TRBJ2-2; D possibly corresponds to TRBD1 (6 bases). The CDR3 spans 13 residues. Trimming removed 6 bases at V and 1 base at J, with 6 bases between. Germline V gives CDR1 LNHDA, CDR2 SQIVND (reference sequence). CDR3 DNA: TGTGCCAGTAGGACAGGGAACACCGGGGAGCTGTTTTTT. Its protein is CASRTGNTGELFF.

This clonotype showed up many times. The V and J genes are TRBV5-1 and TRBJ2-7; tentatively, D is TRBD1 or TRBD2 (6 bases each). Between the trimmed V and J ends, which lost 0 bases and 1 base, there was a span of 8 bases. Germline V lookup: CDR1 SGHRS, CDR2 YFSETQ. CDR3 size: 14 residues. CDR3: CASSLAGASYEQYF. The CDR3 nucleotides are TGCGCCAGCAGCTTGGCGGGGGCGTCCTACGAGCAGTACTTC.

This clonotype was seen repeatedly, ten times or more. The chain carries TRBV20-1 and TRBJ1-2; D perhaps matches TRBD1 (5 bases). Trimming cost V 1 base and J 3 bases, with 18 bases left between them. CDR1 DFQATT and CDR2 SNEGSKA come from the germline V gene (reference sequence). This CDR3 has 16 residues. In nucleotides, the CDR3 is TGCAGTGCTAGAGGGGACGGCTTGGCCGATTACTATGGCTACACCTTC. It encodes CSARGDGLADYYGYTF.

Many counts were recorded for this clonotype. The chain recombines TRBV4-3 with TRBJ1-1; a possible D gene is TRBD1 (5 bases). In germline, CDR1 is LGHNA, CDR2 YSLEER. This CDR3 is built from 15 residues. V lost 2 bases and J 5 bases, leaving 15 bases between the germline ends. The CDR3 sequence is CASSQSRTGGTEAFF. The CDR3, as DNA: TGCGCCAGCAGCCAATCCCGGACGGGGGGGACTGAAGCTTTCTTT.

The chain employs TRBV28 and TRBJ1-2; 11 bases are a match to TRBD1. CDR3 length equals 16 residues. Germline values: CDR1 MDHEN, CDR2 SYDVKM. V dropped 10 bases and J dropped 6; count of bases not matched to a gene: 16. Here the CDR3 reads CATSPGRTGGLHGYTF. The CDR3, as DNA: TGTGCCACCAGCCCGGGGAGGACAGGGGGCTTACATGGCTACACCTTC.